This TCR beta chain was documented in a study of cytomegalovirus exposure and HLA in healthy donors. Overall study results and limits: A later analysis appeared to link common viral pathogens to several of the most significant clusters. The study labeled 150 to 200 TCR beta chains cytomegalovirus-associated. Later analysis found that TCR beta chains associated with HLA were more clonally expanded than other, equally common chains.

Germline V gene sequence: CDR1 SEHNR, CDR2 FQNEAQ (reference sequence). The CDR3 extends over 14 amino acids. As for this clone: Its antigen is still unknown. Mismatch with germline at one junction end may stem from a read error.

Researchers ran the PCR with 60 Vbeta and 13 Jbeta primers. Only in-frame clones appear in the TCRdb table, and some are missing; sequencing was by immunoSEQ multiplex PCR. This sample contains more than 45,000 clones. J is TRBJ1-5 and V is TRBV7-9; tentative D call: TRBD1 (6 bases). This receptor was obtained from a woman between 35 and 50 years old in good health and CMV-seronegative. The sequenced material came from PBMCs. The CDR3 nucleotides read TGTGCCAGCACCGAGGGGGGGAACGATCAGCACCAGCATTTT. Translation: CASTEGGNDQHQHF.